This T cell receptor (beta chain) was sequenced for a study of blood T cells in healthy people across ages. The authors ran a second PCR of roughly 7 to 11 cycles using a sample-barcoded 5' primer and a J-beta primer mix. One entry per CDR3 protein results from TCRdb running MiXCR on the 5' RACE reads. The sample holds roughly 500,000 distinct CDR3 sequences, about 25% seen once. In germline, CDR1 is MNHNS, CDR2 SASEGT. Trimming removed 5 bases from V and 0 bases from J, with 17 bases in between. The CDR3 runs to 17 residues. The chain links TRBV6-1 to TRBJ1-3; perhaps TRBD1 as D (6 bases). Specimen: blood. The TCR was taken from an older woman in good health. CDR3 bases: TGTGCCAGCAGTCGGTCGAAAACAGGGTTCTCTGGAAACACCATATATTTT. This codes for CASSRSKTGFSGNTIYF.